Listed below are T cell receptor beta chains from one sample, sequenced in a study of T cells in Graves' hyperthyroidism and ophthalmopathy. TCRdb redid the calling of the multiplex PCR reads with MiXCR, one entry per CDR3 protein. The profile shows around 390,000 distinct CDR3 sequences, about 14% of them singletons. Source material: blood. Every receptor here comes from a woman aged 30 to 39 with Graves' ophthalmopathy. The CDR3 runs from the conserved cysteine through the conserved F or W. D genes are given only for firm matches. Size is omitted from some rows. Given values are once, few, many or a class for expanded clones.

J gene,CDR3 length,D gene,V gene,clone size,CDR3 protein,CDR3 DNA
TRBJ1-2,14,-,TRBV15,many,CATSREVFGDGYTF,TGTGCCACCAGCAGAGAAGTATTCGGGGATGGCTACACCTTC
TRBJ2-2,16,-,TRBV10-2,-,CASSELGGFVTGELFF,TGCGCCAGCAGTGAGCTTGGAGGCTTCGTCACCGGGGAGCTGTTTTTT
TRBJ1-5,15,-,TRBV7-2,many,CASSLQPYSNQPQHF,TGTGCCAGCAGCTTACAGCCTTATAGCAATCAGCCCCAGCATTTT
TRBJ2-1,18,TRBD2,TRBV7-8,many,CASSHPGTGGRSYNEQFF,TGTGCCAGCAGCCACCCGGGAACGGGGGGGCGATCCTACAATGAGCAGTTCTTC
TRBJ2-1,15,-,TRBV20-1,-,CSARDLAQPYNEQFF,TGCAGTGCTAGAGATTTGGCCCAGCCCTACAATGAGCAGTTCTTC
TRBJ2-2,14,-,TRBV10-1,few,CASSESTDWGELFF,TGCGCCAGCAGTGAGTCGACAGACTGGGGGGAGCTGTTTTTT
TRBJ2-5,15,TRBD1,TRBV6-1,many,CASRTRRGRVETQYF,TGTGCCAGCAGAACCCGCAGGGGGCGAGTAGAGACCCAGTACTTC
TRBJ1-1,13,-,TRBV29-1,many,CSVGEGSNTEAFF,TGCAGCGTTGGAGAGGGTTCGAACACTGAAGCTTTCTTT
TRBJ1-5,13,TRBD1,TRBV20-1,-,CSATDRDSQPQHF,TGCAGTGCTACGGACAGGGATAGTCAGCCCCAGCATTTT
TRBJ2-7,17,-,TRBV20-1,many,CSARPWGNGRSSYEQYF,TGCAGTGCTAGGCCCTGGGGTAACGGGAGAAGCTCCTACGAGCAGTACTTC
TRBJ2-1,15,-,TRBV20-1,many,CSAPGHQTPYNEQFF,TGCAGTGCCCCCGGGCACCAGACACCCTACAATGAGCAGTTCTTC
TRBJ1-4,13,-,TRBV12-3/TRBV12-4,once,CANSYPRGEKLFF,TGTGCCAACAGCTACCCCAGGGGTGAAAAACTGTTTTTT
TRBJ2-1,14,TRBD2,TRBV20-1,many,CSARVAGGRGEQFF,TGCAGTGCCAGAGTAGCGGGGGGGCGCGGTGAGCAGTTCTTC
TRBJ1-4,13,TRBD1,TRBV20-1,few,CSARQGFGEKLFF,TGCAGTGCCAGACAGGGGTTCGGCGAAAAACTGTTTTTT
TRBJ2-2,13,-,TRBV9,few,CASSPGGPGELFF,TGTGCCAGCAGCCCCGGGGGGCCCGGGGAGCTGTTTTTT
TRBJ2-3,16,-,TRBV7-2,many,CASSLAMAGATDTQYF,TGTGCCAGCAGCTTAGCGATGGCGGGGGCCACAGATACGCAGTATTTT
TRBJ2-5,17,TRBD1,TRBV28,many,CASSQTMGQAFQETQYF,TGTGCCAGCAGCCAAACCATGGGACAGGCGTTCCAAGAGACCCAGTACTTC
TRBJ2-5,12,-,TRBV3-1,many,CASSQDSRDQYF,TGTGCCAGCAGCCAAGATAGTAGGGACCAGTACTTC
TRBJ1-1,15,TRBD1,TRBV2,-,CASSVVGQGWTEAFF,TGTGCCAGCAGTGTGGTGGGACAGGGTTGGACTGAAGCTTTCTTT
TRBJ2-1,16,TRBD1,TRBV7-9,many,CASSPERGQGFNEQFF,TGTGCCAGCAGCCCAGAGCGGGGACAGGGTTTCAATGAGCAGTTCTTC
TRBJ1-5,14,-,TRBV6-1,many,CASSYTSGHQPQHF,TGTGCCAGCAGTTACACTTCAGGGCACCAGCCCCAGCATTTT
TRBJ1-6,14,TRBD1,TRBV2,many,CASTRTGSNSPLHF,TGTGCCAGCACCAGGACAGGGAGTAACTCACCCCTCCACTTT
TRBJ2-2,13,-,TRBV9,many,CASSAANTGELFF,TGTGCCAGCAGCGCCGCGAACACCGGGGAGCTGTTTTTT
TRBJ1-2,15,-,TRBV6-5,many,CASSYVSGAFYGYTF,TGTGCCAGCAGTTACGTTAGCGGGGCCTTCTATGGCTACACCTTC
TRBJ1-6,16,-,TRBV7-2,many,CASSRRLRLIDSPLHF,TGTGCCAGCAGCCGACGGTTACGTTTGATCGATTCACCCCTCCACTTT
TRBJ1-1,14,TRBD1,TRBV20-1,many,CSASRGGGSTEAFF,TGCAGTGCTAGCCGGGGAGGGGGCAGCACTGAAGCTTTCTTT
TRBJ2-1,18,-,TRBV20-1,many,CSAEATREQSNIHNEQFF,TGCAGTGCTGAAGCGACTAGAGAACAATCAAATATACACAATGAGCAGTTCTTC
TRBJ2-2,15,-,TRBV29-1,few,CSARGVGTPAGELFF,TGCAGCGCCAGGGGGGTGGGTACTCCGGCCGGGGAGCTGTTTTTT
TRBJ2-2,14,TRBD1,TRBV6-2/TRBV6-3,-,CASRAGTDTGELFF,TGTGCCAGCAGAGCCGGGACAGACACCGGGGAGCTGTTTTTT
TRBJ1-2,15,TRBD1,TRBV30,many,CAWSHIQGPGYGYTF,TGTGCCTGGAGCCATATACAGGGGCCCGGCTATGGCTACACCTTC
TRBJ1-2,14,-,TRBV3-1,many,CASSQDSGARGYTF,TGTGCCAGCAGCCAAGATTCGGGGGCAAGGGGATACACCTTC
TRBJ2-7,14,-,TRBV28,many,CASSLSFGQAEKYF,TGTGCCAGCAGTTTATCTTTCGGGCAGGCCGAGAAGTACTTC
TRBJ1-3,16,-,TRBV6-1,-,CASSDWTVASGNTIYF,TGTGCCAGCAGTGACTGGACAGTCGCGTCTGGAAACACCATATATTTT
TRBJ2-1,14,-,TRBV20-1,many,CSARESIGYNEQFF,TGCAGTGCTAGAGAAAGTATAGGGTACAATGAGCAGTTCTTC
TRBJ2-1,21,TRBD1,TRBV3-1,many,CASSQDSRQGAVPLSYNEQFF,TGTGCCAGCAGCCAAGATAGTCGGCAGGGGGCCGTACCCCTTTCCTACAATGAGCAGTTCTTC
TRBJ2-1,14,TRBD2,TRBV28,-,CASSFSGRAGEQFF,TGTGCCAGCAGTTTCAGCGGGAGGGCCGGGGAGCAGTTCTTC
TRBJ2-4,16,-,TRBV20-1,-,CSASPILVGAKNIQYF,TGCAGTGCTAGCCCGATTTTAGTGGGCGCCAAAAACATTCAGTACTTC
TRBJ2-3,13,-,TRBV28,few,CASGYTGSDTQYF,TGTGCCAGCGGTTACACAGGGTCTGATACGCAGTATTTT
TRBJ2-2,16,-,TRBV28,many,CASRRDRITGAGELFF,TGTGCCAGCAGAAGGGACCGGATCACCGGGGCCGGGGAGCTGTTTTTT
TRBJ2-7,14,TRBD1,TRBV7-8,many,CASSHSDGTGKQYF,TGTGCCAGCAGCCACTCCGATGGGACAGGGAAGCAGTACTTC
TRBJ2-7,13,-,TRBV28,many,CASLPEGRYEQYF,TGTGCCAGCCTGCCTGAAGGGCGATACGAGCAGTACTTC
TRBJ1-1,13,-,TRBV27,-,CASRPRPGAEAFF,TGTGCCAGCAGGCCTCGACCTGGTGCTGAAGCTTTCTTT
TRBJ1-3,15,-,TRBV6-1,few,CASKGSASIGNTIYF,TGTGCCAGCAAAGGGTCGGCATCAATAGGAAACACCATATATTTT
TRBJ1-2,19,-,TRBV7-4,few,CASSLSYSRTEVYNYGYTF,TGTGCCAGCAGCTTATCATATTCCAGGACAGAGGTATACAACTATGGCTACACCTTC
TRBJ1-2,14,-,TRBV27,many,CASSLSRQGSGYTF,TGTGCCAGCAGTTTATCGAGGCAGGGAAGTGGCTACACCTTC
TRBJ1-6,13,-,TRBV12-3/TRBV12-4,many,CASSFFRDSPLHF,TGTGCCAGCAGTTTCTTTAGGGACTCACCCCTCCACTTT
TRBJ2-1,15,TRBD2,TRBV7-3,few,CASSSAGGYYNEQFF,TGTGCCAGCAGCTCGGCGGGGGGCTACTACAATGAGCAGTTCTTC
TRBJ1-1,13,-,TRBV30,-,CACLGASNTEAFF,TGTGCCTGCCTGGGGGCGTCGAACACTGAAGCTTTCTTT
TRBJ2-4,18,TRBD1,TRBV11-2,many,CASGLDSQDRSAKNIQYF,TGTGCCAGCGGCTTAGATTCCCAGGACAGGAGCGCCAAAAACATTCAGTACTTC
TRBJ2-3,15,TRBD2,TRBV20-1,many,CSAATSTGLADTQYF,TGCAGTGCCGCCACTAGCACGGGACTAGCAGATACGCAGTATTTT
TRBJ2-7,18,TRBD2,TRBV6-6,many,CASSYSNALLAVRYEQYF,TGTGCCAGCAGTTACTCGAATGCCTTACTAGCGGTCAGGTACGAGCAGTACTTC
TRBJ2-1,15,TRBD2,TRBV12-3/TRBV12-4,many,CASSRGLAGYNEQFF,TGTGCCAGCAGCCGCGGACTAGCGGGGTACAATGAGCAGTTCTTC
TRBJ2-1,12,-,TRBV12-3/TRBV12-4,many,CASSSPRGEQFF,TGTGCCAGCAGTTCACCGAGGGGTGAGCAGTTCTTC
TRBJ1-2,15,-,TRBV28,many,CASSNLGGLGYGYTF,TGTGCCAGCAGTAACCTTGGGGGGCTTGGCTATGGCTACACCTTC
TRBJ1-2,15,-,TRBV10-3,many,CAISGRESGNYGYTF,TGTGCCATCAGTGGCAGGGAGTCGGGTAACTATGGCTACACCTTC
TRBJ1-2,14,TRBD1,TRBV2,many,CASSVGQGNYGYTF,TGTGCCAGCAGTGTAGGACAGGGAAACTATGGCTACACCTTC
TRBJ2-7,15,-,TRBV28,many,CASSGWTQTSYEQYF,TGTGCCAGCAGTGGATGGACACAAACCTCCTACGAGCAGTACTTC